Presented here are 22 T cell receptor beta chains from one specimen sequenced in a study of shared clonotypes between healthy human individuals. The table came from immunoSEQ multiplex PCR; TCRdb's copy has only in-frame clones and leaves some out. This table holds hundreds of thousands of clones, roughly 70% found once. What was sequenced was memory CD4+ T cells sorted from blood. Specified subset: CD45RA-negative fraction. These receptors came from a man between 25 and 39 years old in good health.

CDR3 in DNA: TGTGCCAGCAGTGAAAATTACGGGTCGCTAGCCAAAAACATTCAGTACTTC. This encodes CASSENYGSLAKNIQYF. This chain links TRBV6-1 with TRBJ2-4; D gene uncertain. CDR3 size: 17 residues. Germline CDR1 reads MNHNS; CDR2 reads SASEGT. V was pared by 2 bases and J by 0 bases, with 14 bases between.

The genes are TRBV2 and TRBJ1-4; 8 nucleotides line up with TRBD1. Per the germline V gene, CDR1 is SNHLY and CDR2 is FYNNEI. Trimming cost V 7 bases and J 7 bases; bases outside gene matches: 14. This CDR3 is 16 amino acids long. The CDR3 sequence is CASIFDRGERSEKLFF. The CDR3 DNA reads as TGTGCCAGCATATTTGACAGGGGCGAAAGGAGTGAAAAACTGTTTTTT.

To note about this clone: Different DNA sequences within this sample yield the same CDR3. This rearrangement joins TRBV30 to TRBJ2-1, with TRBD2 identical over 7 bases. This CDR3 region has 14 residues. Germline V gene data show CDR1 as GTSNPN and CDR2 as SVGIG (reference sequence). V was clipped by 2 bases and J by 3 bases; unmatched bases: 4. In DNA, the CDR3 is TGTGCCTGGAGTAGTAAGCGGGGCTACAATGAGCAGTTCTTC. Its protein is CAWSSKRGYNEQFF.

This chain links TRBV5-6 with TRBJ2-1; D tentatively reads TRBD1 or TRBD2 (5 bases each). CDR3 length: 17 residues. With 6 bases removed from V and 3 bases from J, the gap between germline ends came to 22 bases. Germline lookup yields CDR1 SGHDT and CDR2 YYEEEE. Here the CDR3 reads CASTHSDRDGYYNEQFF. CDR3 DNA: TGTGCCAGCACCCATAGCGATCGGGACGGATACTACAATGAGCAGTTCTTC.

V gene TRBV29-1 combines with J gene TRBJ2-2, with D unclear. The germline V gene encodes CDR1 SQVTM and CDR2 ANQGSEA. Trimming cost V 3 bases and J 0 bases, with 8 bases left between them. The CDR3 has 14 amino acids. CDR3 sequence (DNA): TGCAGCGTTGAGGCGGACCCGAACACCGGGGAGCTGTTTTTT. This encodes CSVEADPNTGELFF.

The sample holds a few counts of this clone. This chain uses TRBV29-1 with TRBJ1-1; 9 bases agree with TRBD1. The junction had 8 bases not matched to a gene; V was cut back by 5 bases and J by 1 base. The CDR3 covers 15 residues. CDR1 is SQVTM, CDR2 ANQGSEA, per germline. The CDR3 protein is CSVYYRGLTNTEAFF. The CDR3 coding sequence is TGCAGCGTTTACTACAGGGGGCTAACGAACACTGAAGCTTTCTTT.

Regarding this clone: This sample includes further DNA sequences coding for the same CDR3. The chain is built from TRBV19 and TRBJ2-1, with 15 bases matching TRBD2. Per the germline V gene, CDR1 is LNHDA and CDR2 is SQIVND (reference sequence). The CDR3 loop spans 13 amino acids. V trimming: 8 bases; J trimming: 9 bases; junction bases outside the gene matches: 2. CDR3 sequence reads: CASAGLAGGEQFF. DNA of the CDR3: TGTGCCAGTGCGGGACTAGCGGGGGGTGAGCAGTTCTTC.

This clone appeared a single time. V gene TRBV7-3 combines with J gene TRBJ1-4; D possibly corresponds to TRBD1 (6 bases). Germline CDR1 is SGHTA and CDR2 is FQGTGA. The CDR3 runs to 13 residues. The V end was cut by 8 bases, the J end by 8 bases, with 15 bases between. The CDR3 region is CASSGALREKLFF. For the CDR3, the DNA is TGTGCCAGCTCGGGGGCCCTTAGGGAAAAACTGTTTTTT.

The gene calls are TRBV7-2 and TRBJ2-1; D is unclear. CDR1 is SGHTA, CDR2 FQGNSA, per germline. The V and J ends lost 5 bases and 0 bases respectively, with 11 bases between them. The CDR3 is 15 amino acids. The CDR3 DNA reads TGTGCCAGCAGCCCAAACCCGAGCTCCTACAATGAGCAGTTCTTC. Translated: CASSPNPSSYNEQFF.

The V call is TRBV4-2, the J call TRBJ2-1; 8 positions match TRBD2. J lost 6 bases, V lost 1 base, and 8 bases had no gene match. The CDR3 length is 16 residues. CDR1 is LGHNA, CDR2 YNFKEQ, per germline. The CDR3 DNA is TGTGCCAGCAGCCAAGGCGGCCAGGGACTAGTCAATGAGCAGTTCTTC. Amino acids: CASSQGGQGLVNEQFF.

The chain carries TRBV6-6 and TRBJ2-3; maybe TRBD2 (6 bases). V lost 6 bases to trimming and J lost 9 bases, with 16 bases between them. The germline V gene encodes CDR1 MNHNY and CDR2 SVGAGI (reference sequence). The CDR3 runs to 13 residues. The CDR3 reads CASSPLTGATQYF. In DNA form, the CDR3 reads TGTGCCAGCAGCCCCCTAACGGGAGCGACGCAGTATTTT.

V is TRBV18 and J is TRBJ2-2, with TRBD2 matching over 7 bases. CDR1 KGHSH and CDR2 LQKENI come from the germline V gene. The CDR3 is 16 residues long. The ends lost 4 bases at V and 6 bases at J; junction bases unmatched: 11. CDR3 DNA sequence: TGTGCCAGCTCACAGGGACTAAGCGGTCTCCCCGGGGAGCTGTTTTTT. Translation: CASSQGLSGLPGELFF.

The V call is TRBV6-1, the J call TRBJ2-7, with 9 bases aligning to TRBD1. The CDR3 has 14 amino acids. Unmatched junction bases numbered 3, after V lost 3 bases and J lost 3 bases. Germline values: CDR1 MNHNS, CDR2 SASEGT. This CDR3 is CASSDGTGIYEQYF. The CDR3 coding sequence is TGTGCCAGCAGTGATGGGACAGGGATCTACGAGCAGTACTTC.

This clone showed up just once. This rearrangement joins TRBV5-1 to TRBJ1-3, with TRBD1 as a possible D gene (6 bases). The CDR3 contains 15 residues. Germline CDR1 is SGHRS and CDR2 is YFSETQ. Trimming took 2 bases from V and 1 from J, leaving 10 bases between them. In DNA, the CDR3 is TGCGCCAGCAGCTTTGAAGGACAGTCTGGAAACACCATATATTTT. It translates to CASSFEGQSGNTIYF.

V and J are TRBV11-3 and TRBJ2-7; 7 bases are shared with TRBD2. The CDR3 spans 14 residues. V lost 5 bases, J lost 0 bases, and 4 bases stayed unmatched. In germline, CDR1 is SGHNT, CDR2 YENEEA. The DNA for the CDR3 is TGTGCCAGCAGCACTAGCGCAAGCTCCTACGAGCAGTACTTC. As protein: CASSTSASSYEQYF.

The chain is built from TRBV10-2 and TRBJ2-3; 12 bases agree with TRBD2. Germline V gene sequence: CDR1 WSHSY, CDR2 SAAADI. The CDR3 spans 15 residues. V lost 8 bases, J lost 8 bases, and 11 bases stayed unmatched. Here the CDR3 reads CASGPSGGAGVTQYF. CDR3 sequence (DNA): TGCGCCAGCGGGCCTAGCGGGGGGGCCGGAGTTACGCAGTATTTT.

This sequence joins TRBV11-2 and TRBJ1-4; TRBD1 matches 7 bases. V shed 0 bases and J 3 bases; nucleotides not matched to a gene: 1. CDR3 length: 15 residues. CDR1 and CDR2 (germline): SGHAT, FQNNGV. CDR3 amino acids: CASSLEDRPNEKLFF. In DNA, the CDR3 is TGTGCCAGCAGCTTAGAGGACAGGCCTAATGAAAAACTGTTTTTT.

Ten or more counts support this clone. The chain uses TRBV5-5 and TRBJ1-3; D remains ambiguous. Germline CDR1 is SGHKS and CDR2 is YYEKEE (reference sequence). Trimming removed 2 bases from V and 1 base from J, with 7 bases in between. The CDR3 totals 14 residues. CDR3 residues: CASSLIGSGNTIYF. The CDR3 DNA reads as TGTGCCAGCAGCTTAATAGGTTCTGGAAACACCATATATTTT.

The V call is TRBV5-1, the J call TRBJ1-3; 7 bases match TRBD1. The CDR3 covers 15 residues. Germline-derived CDR1 and CDR2 are SGHRS and YFSETQ. With 4 bases clipped from V and 3 bases from J, the junction kept 7 bases outside the gene matches. The CDR3 region is CASSTGTAGGNTIYF. CDR3 bases: TGCGCCAGCAGCACGGGGACAGCCGGTGGAAACACCATATATTTT.

The table lists this clone with a few counts. The V call is TRBV6-1, the J call TRBJ1-1, with TRBD1 matching 8 bases. Germline V gives CDR1 MNHNS, CDR2 SASEGT. The CDR3 loop spans 14 amino acids. The J segment lost 3 bases and the V segment lost 7 bases, leaving 7 bases of the junction unmatched. The CDR3 DNA sequence: TGTGCCAGCACGCAGGGGGCAGGAGACACTGAAGCTTTCTTT. Residues: CASTQGAGDTEAFF.

The rearrangement uses TRBV7-7 and TRBJ2-1, with D possibly matching TRBD2 (5 bases). CDR1 is SSHAT, CDR2 FNYEAQ, per germline (reference sequence). The CDR3 covers 13 residues. V was cut by 5 bases and J by 9 bases, with 14 bases left in between. This chain's CDR3 is CASSPTFSGEQFF. The CDR3 bases are TGTGCCAGCAGCCCAACTTTCAGCGGTGAGCAGTTCTTC.

V gene TRBV2 combines with J gene TRBJ1-5; D is possibly TRBD1 (5 bases). V was pared by 7 bases and J by 5 bases, with 15 bases between. Germline CDR1 is SNHLY and CDR2 is FYNNEI. This CDR3 comprises 14 residues. CDR3 sequence: CASNPSAGDQPQHF. The CDR3 nucleotides are TGTGCCAGCAATCCCTCGGCGGGGGATCAGCCCCAGCATTTT.